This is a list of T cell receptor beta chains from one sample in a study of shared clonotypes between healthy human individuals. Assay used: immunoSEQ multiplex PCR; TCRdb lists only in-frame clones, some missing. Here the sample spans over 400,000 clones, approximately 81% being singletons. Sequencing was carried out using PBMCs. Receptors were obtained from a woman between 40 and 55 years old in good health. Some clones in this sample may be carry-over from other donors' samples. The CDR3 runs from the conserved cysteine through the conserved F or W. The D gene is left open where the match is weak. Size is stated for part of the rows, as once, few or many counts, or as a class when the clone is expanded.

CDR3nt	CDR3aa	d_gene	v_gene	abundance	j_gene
TGTGCCAGCAGTTATCGGGGCTCCGCGGGGACCGGGGAGCTGTTTTTT	CASSYRGSAGTGELFF	NA	TRBV7-2	many	TRBJ2-2
TGTGCCAGCAGCTTAGTTATGGCAACTAATGAAAAACTGTTTTTT	CASSLVMATNEKLFF	NA	TRBV7-2	NA	TRBJ1-4
TGTGCCAGCAGTTTACTGGGGGCTGACGAGCAGTACTTC	CASSLLGADEQYF	NA	TRBV28	few	TRBJ2-7
TGTGCCAGCAGTTACTCTGAAGGGTATAGCAATCAGCCCCAGCATTTT	CASSYSEGYSNQPQHF	NA	TRBV6-6	NA	TRBJ1-5
TGTGCCAGCTCACATGGACGGTACACAGATACGCAGTATTTT	CASSHGRYTDTQYF	NA	TRBV18	NA	TRBJ2-3
TGTGCCACCAGCAGCAGTTCTAGCGGGTTCCACGAGCAGTACTTC	CATSSSSSGFHEQYF	TRBD2	TRBV15	NA	TRBJ2-7
TGTGCCAGCAGCCCCCGCGGTCGGCGGCTAGCGGGAGTATTAAGTATGGCCAACGTCCTGACTTTC	CASSPRGRRLAGVLSMANVLTF	NA	TRBV21-1	once	TRBJ2-6
TGCGCCAGCAGCCGGCGGCTGATGAACACTGAAGCTTTCTTT	CASSRRLMNTEAFF	NA	TRBV5-1	NA	TRBJ1-1
TGTGCCAGCAGCGTAGTCCCCATCAGCTCCTACAATGAGCAGTTCTTC	CASSVVPISSYNEQFF	NA	TRBV9	few	TRBJ2-1
TGTGCCAGCAGTGAGGGGGGGCCCAATCAGCCCCAGCATTTT	CASSEGGPNQPQHF	NA	TRBV6-1	NA	TRBJ1-5
TGTGCCAGCAGTGATGACAGAGTAACCGAAGAGACCCAGTACTTC	CASSDDRVTEETQYF	NA	TRBV2	once	TRBJ2-5
TGTGCCAGCAGCGGGGACACCATGAACACTGAAGCTTTCTTT	CASSGDTMNTEAFF	NA	TRBV5-4	NA	TRBJ1-1
TGTGCCAGCAGATCGCAAAGAGAAACTAATGAAAAACTGTTTTTT	CASRSQRETNEKLFF	NA	TRBV2	NA	TRBJ1-4
TGTGCCAGCGGGAGGGACACACCGCCCTACGAGCAGTACTTC	CASGRDTPPYEQYF	NA	TRBV7-9	many	TRBJ2-7
TGTGCCATCAGTGAGTCGGGACAGACCAATCAGCCCCAGCATTTT	CAISESGQTNQPQHF	TRBD1	TRBV10-3	NA	TRBJ1-5
TGTGCCAGCAGTTTCCGGGACACTTCCTACGAGCAGTACTTC	CASSFRDTSYEQYF	NA	TRBV27	once	TRBJ2-7
TGTGCCAGCAGCCCGCAGGGTAGCGGGGGGAACGAGCAGTACTTC	CASSPQGSGGNEQYF	TRBD2	TRBV7-9	NA	TRBJ2-7
TGTGCCAGCAGCCAGAGCAATCAGCCCCAGCATTTT	CASSQSNQPQHF	NA	TRBV7-2	NA	TRBJ1-5
TGTGCCAGCAGCCGGGACGGCTATGGCTACACCTTC	CASSRDGYGYTF	NA	TRBV14	NA	TRBJ1-2
TGTGCCAGCAGCACGACTAGCGGGGCAGAGACCCAGTACTTC	CASSTTSGAETQYF	TRBD2	TRBV9	NA	TRBJ2-5
TGCGCCAGCAGCTTGGTTACAGGAGCAGAGACCCAGTACTTC	CASSLVTGAETQYF	NA	TRBV5-1	NA	TRBJ2-5
TGCGCCAGCAGCCCGGTAGCGGGAGGGAACTACGAGCAGTACTTC	CASSPVAGGNYEQYF	TRBD2	TRBV5-1	NA	TRBJ2-7
TGTGCCAGCAGCTTTGTAGCGGGAGACAATGAGCAGTTCTTC	CASSFVAGDNEQFF	TRBD2	TRBV11-2	NA	TRBJ2-1
TGTGCCAGCACCCGAAGGTGGGGAATTAATGAAAAACTGTTTTTT	CASTRRWGINEKLFF	NA	TRBV2	many	TRBJ1-4
TGTGCCAGCAGCCCCTGGACAGGAATCTACGAGCAGTACTTC	CASSPWTGIYEQYF	TRBD1	TRBV7-2	NA	TRBJ2-7
TGTGCCAGCAGTATTGTTGGTAGAGGGACTGAAGCTTTCTTT	CASSIVGRGTEAFF	NA	TRBV28	NA	TRBJ1-1
TGTGCCAGCAGCGCCGGACTAGCGGGAGTAATAGGGGAGCTGTTTTTT	CASSAGLAGVIGELFF	TRBD2	TRBV7-8	NA	TRBJ2-2
TGTGCCAGCAGCCCTGGTGCAGATACGCAGTATTTT	CASSPGADTQYF	NA	TRBV11-2	NA	TRBJ2-3
TGTGCCAGCAGTTTATCGATCAGGGGGCCATCCTATGGCTACACCTTC	CASSLSIRGPSYGYTF	TRBD1	TRBV27	NA	TRBJ1-2
TGTGCCAGCTCACCTCCAGGGGAATATGGCTACACCTTC	CASSPPGEYGYTF	NA	TRBV18	once	TRBJ1-2
TGCGCCAGCAGCCCGATACCCGGGAACCGGGGCACTGAAGCTTTCTTT	CASSPIPGNRGTEAFF	NA	TRBV5-1	NA	TRBJ1-1
TGTGCCAGCAGCCAAACCGGGACTAGTCAAGAGACCCAGTACTTC	CASSQTGTSQETQYF	TRBD2	TRBV7-3	NA	TRBJ2-5
TGTGCCAGCAGCGTGGTTGGACTAGCGGGTACGGGGGAGACCCAGTACTTC	CASSVVGLAGTGETQYF	TRBD2	TRBV9	few	TRBJ2-5
TGCAGCGTCCACCCCCACAGGGACGTGCACACTGAAGCTTTCTTT	CSVHPHRDVHTEAFF	NA	TRBV29-1	NA	TRBJ1-1
TGCGCCAGCAGTCCGTTAGGCACAGGGGTTTACGGCTACACCTTC	CASSPLGTGVYGYTF	TRBD1	TRBV5-1	NA	TRBJ1-2
TGCAGCGCAATCCGAGGCGGGAGGGCCTCCTACAATGAGCAGTTCTTC	CSAIRGGRASYNEQFF	TRBD2	TRBV29-1	NA	TRBJ2-1
TGCGCCAGCAGCCCTCAGATTGGGTCGGAGGAGCAGTACTTC	CASSPQIGSEEQYF	NA	TRBV4-1	many	TRBJ2-7
TGTGCCAGCAGTTTATTCGGGAGCCACAATGAGCAGTTCTTC	CASSLFGSHNEQFF	NA	TRBV27	NA	TRBJ2-1
TGTGCCTGGAGTCCCGAAAGCGTAGATACGCAGTATTTT	CAWSPESVDTQYF	NA	TRBV30	few	TRBJ2-3
TGTGCCAGCAGCCAAGATGCGCTGGGGAGAGAGCAGTACTTC	CASSQDALGREQYF	NA	TRBV14	few	TRBJ2-7
TGTGCCAGCAGTTACAGAGGACAGGGGAATGGCTACACCTTC	CASSYRGQGNGYTF	TRBD1	TRBV6-6	NA	TRBJ1-2
TGTGCCAGCAGCGAGACTAGCGGGAGGGCGGGCACAGATACGCAGTATTTT	CASSETSGRAGTDTQYF	TRBD2	TRBV5-4	few	TRBJ2-3
TGTGCCAGCAGCTCAGGGTCCCGGGCCTACGAGCAGTACTTC	CASSSGSRAYEQYF	NA	TRBV5-3	NA	TRBJ2-7
TGTGCCAGCAGCTCTACCGGGAACACTGAAGCTTTCTTT	CASSSTGNTEAFF	NA	TRBV7-9	NA	TRBJ1-1
TGTGCGTGGCAAGGGGTAAGGGGTGCTGGCTACACCTTC	CAWQGVRGAGYTF	NA	TRBV30	NA	TRBJ1-2
TGCGCCAGCAGCTTGACGGCCGGGGAGCTGTTTTTT	CASSLTAGELFF	NA	TRBV5-1	few	TRBJ2-2
TGTGCCAGCAGGGGGGGCGGGACAGCTCAAGAGACCCAGTACTTC	CASRGGGTAQETQYF	NA	TRBV25-1	NA	TRBJ2-5
TGTGCCAGCAGTGAAGAAAGGTTTAGCACAGATACGCAGTATTTT	CASSEERFSTDTQYF	NA	TRBV6-1	few	TRBJ2-3
TGTGCCAGCAGCCCGGGGCCGGCGGGACAGCTACTCTATGGCTACACCTTC	CASSPGPAGQLLYGYTF	TRBD1	TRBV9	NA	TRBJ1-2
TGTGCCAGCAGTGCTTTTAGCACAGGGTTCAATCAGCCCCAGCATTTT	CASSAFSTGFNQPQHF	NA	TRBV27	medium-sized	TRBJ1-5
TGTGCCAGCAGCTTGGGACCCTCGAACACTGAAGCTTTCTTT	CASSLGPSNTEAFF	NA	TRBV5-5	few	TRBJ1-1